The rows below give T cell receptor beta chains drawn from one sample of a study of T cells in Graves' hyperthyroidism and ophthalmopathy. MiXCR was run by TCRdb on the multiplex PCR reads, yielding one entry per CDR3 protein. This table has 500,000 to 600,000 distinct CDR3 sequences, roughly 17% appearing once. Sequences were obtained from blood. The receptors come from a woman under 30 with Graves' hyperthyroidism. The CDR3 runs from the conserved cysteine through the conserved F or W. The D gene is left open where the match is weak. Only some rows state a clone size, as once, few, many or a class for expanded clones.

clone_size: NA
d_call: TRBD2
v_call: TRBV2
j_call: TRBJ2-2
cdr3_nt: TGTGCCAGCAGGTTCGGACTAGCGGGAGCGGGGGTCACCGGGGAGCTGTTTTTT
cdr3_aa: CASRFGLAGAGVTGELFF

clone_size: many
d_call: TRBD1
v_call: TRBV7-2
j_call: TRBJ1-2
cdr3_nt: TGTGCCAGCAGCCCACAGGGGGCGCAAGGCTACACCTTC
cdr3_aa: CASSPQGAQGYTF

clone_size: NA
d_call: NA
v_call: TRBV7-9
j_call: TRBJ1-3
cdr3_nt: TGTGCCAGCAGCGCAACAGGTTTCGACTCTGGAAACACCATATATTTT
cdr3_aa: CASSATGFDSGNTIYF

clone_size: few
d_call: NA
v_call: TRBV28
j_call: TRBJ1-4
cdr3_nt: TGTGCCAGCAGTTTAGTACAGCAAAATGAAAAACTGTTTTTT
cdr3_aa: CASSLVQQNEKLFF

clone_size: few
d_call: NA
v_call: TRBV7-9
j_call: TRBJ2-3
cdr3_nt: TGTGCCAGCAGCTTAGGGACTCAATCGGGGGATACGCAGTATTTT
cdr3_aa: CASSLGTQSGDTQYF

clone_size: many
d_call: TRBD2
v_call: TRBV20-1
j_call: TRBJ2-1
cdr3_nt: TGCAGTGCTAGAATCGGGCGGGGGGACAATGAGCAGTTCTTC
cdr3_aa: CSARIGRGDNEQFF

clone_size: many
d_call: TRBD1
v_call: TRBV20-1
j_call: TRBJ2-1
cdr3_nt: TGCAGTGCTAGTGCGAGGACAGGGGACTACAATGAGCAGTTCTTC
cdr3_aa: CSASARTGDYNEQFF

clone_size: many
d_call: TRBD1
v_call: TRBV10-3
j_call: TRBJ1-1
cdr3_nt: TGTGCCATCAGTGATGGGACAGGGGGCTTCCCTATCGGCATGAACACTGAAGCTTTCTTT
cdr3_aa: CAISDGTGGFPIGMNTEAFF

clone_size: NA
d_call: NA
v_call: TRBV20-1
j_call: TRBJ2-1
cdr3_nt: TGCAGTGCTAGAAGGCCAGGGAGCGATGAGCAGTTCTTC
cdr3_aa: CSARRPGSDEQFF

clone_size: few
d_call: NA
v_call: TRBV29-1
j_call: TRBJ2-6
cdr3_nt: TGCAGCGTTGAAGATCAGGGCTCTGGGGCCAACGTCCTGACTTTC
cdr3_aa: CSVEDQGSGANVLTF

clone_size: few
d_call: TRBD1
v_call: TRBV12-3/TRBV12-4
j_call: TRBJ2-3
cdr3_nt: TGTGCCAGCAGTCTGCCGGACAGGTCGGGCACAGATACGCAGTATTTT
cdr3_aa: CASSLPDRSGTDTQYF

clone_size: few
d_call: TRBD2
v_call: TRBV4-1
j_call: TRBJ2-7
cdr3_nt: TGCGCCAGCAGCCAAGATGGGACTAGCGGGAGGCTCTACGAGCAGTACTTC
cdr3_aa: CASSQDGTSGRLYEQYF

clone_size: NA
d_call: NA
v_call: TRBV28
j_call: TRBJ1-2
cdr3_nt: TGTGCCAGCAGTCTGAATGACTATGGCTACACCTTC
cdr3_aa: CASSLNDYGYTF

clone_size: many
d_call: NA
v_call: TRBV28
j_call: TRBJ1-5
cdr3_nt: TGTGCCAGCAGAAACGACAGGTCCGAAGCGCAGCCCCAGCATTTT
cdr3_aa: CASRNDRSEAQPQHF

clone_size: few
d_call: NA
v_call: TRBV9
j_call: TRBJ1-2
cdr3_nt: TGTGCCAGCAGCGATCCACAGGGAGTCAAAGCGTATGGCTACACCTTC
cdr3_aa: CASSDPQGVKAYGYTF

clone_size: NA
d_call: TRBD2
v_call: TRBV12-3/TRBV12-4
j_call: TRBJ2-7
cdr3_nt: TGTGCCGCGGGGAGGGCGGGAGAGCAGTACTTC
cdr3_aa: CAAGRAGEQYF

clone_size: many
d_call: NA
v_call: TRBV2
j_call: TRBJ2-3
cdr3_nt: TGTGCCAGCAGTGAAGGAGGGGGGGCAGATACGCAGTATTTT
cdr3_aa: CASSEGGGADTQYF

clone_size: NA
d_call: NA
v_call: TRBV7-6
j_call: TRBJ2-3
cdr3_nt: TGTGCCAGCAGCTTAGGGGGCGAACCGGATACGCAGTATTTT
cdr3_aa: CASSLGGEPDTQYF

clone_size: once
d_call: NA
v_call: TRBV4-1
j_call: TRBJ2-7
cdr3_nt: TGCGCCAGCAGCCCCGGACGAGGGGAGCAGTACTTC
cdr3_aa: CASSPGRGEQYF

clone_size: many
d_call: NA
v_call: TRBV5-5
j_call: TRBJ2-3
cdr3_nt: TGTGCCAGCGAGTCGGGTAGCACAGATACGCAGTATTTT
cdr3_aa: CASESGSTDTQYF

clone_size: many
d_call: NA
v_call: TRBV6-1
j_call: TRBJ1-1
cdr3_nt: TGTGCCAGCAGTGAAACCCTCCCTGACAGGTTTGACACTGAAGCTTTCTTT
cdr3_aa: CASSETLPDRFDTEAFF

clone_size: many
d_call: NA
v_call: TRBV24-1
j_call: TRBJ2-3
cdr3_nt: TGTGCCACCAGTGACCGAGGCGGCCCAGATACGCAGTATTTT
cdr3_aa: CATSDRGGPDTQYF

clone_size: many
d_call: TRBD2
v_call: TRBV7-2
j_call: TRBJ2-5
cdr3_nt: TGTGCCAGCAGCGCATATAGCGGGGGACTTCCAATCGAGACCCAGTACTTC
cdr3_aa: CASSAYSGGLPIETQYF

clone_size: many
d_call: NA
v_call: TRBV2
j_call: TRBJ2-5
cdr3_nt: TGTGCCAGCAGTGAAGAGAGGGCCCACCAAGAGACCCAGTACTTC
cdr3_aa: CASSEERAHQETQYF

clone_size: NA
d_call: NA
v_call: TRBV25-1
j_call: TRBJ2-1
cdr3_nt: TGTGCCAGCAGTGTGCGGGGCGGTGAGCAGTTCTTC
cdr3_aa: CASSVRGGEQFF

clone_size: few
d_call: NA
v_call: TRBV19
j_call: TRBJ1-4
cdr3_nt: TGTGCCAGTAGTATATTAGGTCACGGTGAAAAACTGTTTTTT
cdr3_aa: CASSILGHGEKLFF

clone_size: many
d_call: NA
v_call: TRBV28
j_call: TRBJ1-1
cdr3_nt: TGTGCCAGCCGCCTCGGCGGACAGAACACTGAAGCTTTCTTT
cdr3_aa: CASRLGGQNTEAFF

clone_size: few
d_call: TRBD1
v_call: TRBV12-3/TRBV12-4
j_call: TRBJ1-2
cdr3_nt: TGTGCCAGCAGTTTCAGGGGGTTTAACTATGGCTACACCTTC
cdr3_aa: CASSFRGFNYGYTF

clone_size: many
d_call: NA
v_call: TRBV6-6
j_call: TRBJ1-1
cdr3_nt: TGTGCCAGCAGTTACGCAAGGGACGCCAACACTGAAGCTTTCTTT
cdr3_aa: CASSYARDANTEAFF

clone_size: NA
d_call: TRBD1
v_call: TRBV9
j_call: TRBJ2-5
cdr3_nt: TGTGCCAGCAGCGTTCCTGCGACAGGGTTCGCGGAGACCCAGTACTTC
cdr3_aa: CASSVPATGFAETQYF

clone_size: NA
d_call: TRBD1
v_call: TRBV6-1
j_call: TRBJ2-1
cdr3_nt: TGTGCCAGCAGCCTTCCGACAGGGGGCGAGTTCTTC
cdr3_aa: CASSLPTGGEFF

clone_size: many
d_call: NA
v_call: TRBV3-1
j_call: TRBJ2-4
cdr3_nt: TGTGCCAGCAGCCTCGGAGGGTCCAAAAACATTCAGTACTTC
cdr3_aa: CASSLGGSKNIQYF

clone_size: few
d_call: NA
v_call: TRBV7-8
j_call: TRBJ1-3
cdr3_nt: TGTGCCAGCAGCTATAGAGGGTTTGGAAACACCATATATTTT
cdr3_aa: CASSYRGFGNTIYF

clone_size: NA
d_call: TRBD2
v_call: TRBV20-1
j_call: TRBJ2-1
cdr3_nt: TGCAGTGCTGAGCGGGGGGGCCTCCCCCACAATGAGCAGTTCTTC
cdr3_aa: CSAERGGLPHNEQFF

clone_size: few
d_call: TRBD1
v_call: TRBV5-4
j_call: TRBJ1-2
cdr3_nt: TGTGCCAGCAGCGCCGGGACAGCGCTCCGTGGCTACACCTTC
cdr3_aa: CASSAGTALRGYTF

clone_size: NA
d_call: TRBD1
v_call: TRBV18
j_call: TRBJ1-6
cdr3_nt: TGTGCCAGCTCCCTTACCGGACAGGATAATTCACCCCTCCACTTT
cdr3_aa: CASSLTGQDNSPLHF

clone_size: NA
d_call: TRBD2
v_call: TRBV7-2
j_call: TRBJ2-3
cdr3_nt: TGTGCCAGCAGCTTACTTGCTATTGCGGGGGGCACAGATACGCAGTATTTT
cdr3_aa: CASSLLAIAGGTDTQYF

clone_size: many
d_call: NA
v_call: TRBV28
j_call: TRBJ2-1
cdr3_nt: TGTGCCAGCAGTGCTTCCCCGGACGGGGATGAGCAGTTCTTC
cdr3_aa: CASSASPDGDEQFF

clone_size: NA
d_call: NA
v_call: TRBV5-1
j_call: TRBJ2-4
cdr3_nt: TGCGCCAGCAGCTTGCCGGCCTCAGCCAAAAACATTCAGTACTTC
cdr3_aa: CASSLPASAKNIQYF

clone_size: many
d_call: NA
v_call: TRBV12-3/TRBV12-4
j_call: TRBJ2-3
cdr3_nt: TGTGCCAGCAGTTTAGTTGTAGGCACAGATACGCAGTATTTT
cdr3_aa: CASSLVVGTDTQYF

clone_size: few
d_call: TRBD1
v_call: TRBV2
j_call: TRBJ2-4
cdr3_nt: TGTGCCAGCAGTCTAAACGGACAGGTCAAAAACATTCAGTACTTC
cdr3_aa: CASSLNGQVKNIQYF

clone_size: few
d_call: NA
v_call: TRBV4-3
j_call: TRBJ2-1
cdr3_nt: TGCGCCAGCAGCCATAGTATAACGGGGTACAATGAGCAGTTCTTC
cdr3_aa: CASSHSITGYNEQFF

clone_size: NA
d_call: NA
v_call: TRBV10-3
j_call: TRBJ1-6
cdr3_nt: TGTGCCATCAGTGAGTTCCGATGGAGGCTTCTATCACCCCTCCACTTT
cdr3_aa: CAISEFRWRLLSPLHF

clone_size: many
d_call: NA
v_call: TRBV28
j_call: TRBJ1-5
cdr3_nt: TGTGCCAGCAGCGATATGGGCAATCAGCCCCAGCATTTT
cdr3_aa: CASSDMGNQPQHF

clone_size: few
d_call: TRBD1
v_call: TRBV3-1
j_call: TRBJ1-1
cdr3_nt: TGTGCCAGCAGCCAAGAAACATCAGTCCCGGGACAGGGATCCACTGAAGCTTTCTTT
cdr3_aa: CASSQETSVPGQGSTEAFF

clone_size: many
d_call: NA
v_call: TRBV29-1
j_call: TRBJ2-7
cdr3_nt: TGCAGCGTTCGGTCAGAGAACTCCTACGAGCAGTACTTC
cdr3_aa: CSVRSENSYEQYF